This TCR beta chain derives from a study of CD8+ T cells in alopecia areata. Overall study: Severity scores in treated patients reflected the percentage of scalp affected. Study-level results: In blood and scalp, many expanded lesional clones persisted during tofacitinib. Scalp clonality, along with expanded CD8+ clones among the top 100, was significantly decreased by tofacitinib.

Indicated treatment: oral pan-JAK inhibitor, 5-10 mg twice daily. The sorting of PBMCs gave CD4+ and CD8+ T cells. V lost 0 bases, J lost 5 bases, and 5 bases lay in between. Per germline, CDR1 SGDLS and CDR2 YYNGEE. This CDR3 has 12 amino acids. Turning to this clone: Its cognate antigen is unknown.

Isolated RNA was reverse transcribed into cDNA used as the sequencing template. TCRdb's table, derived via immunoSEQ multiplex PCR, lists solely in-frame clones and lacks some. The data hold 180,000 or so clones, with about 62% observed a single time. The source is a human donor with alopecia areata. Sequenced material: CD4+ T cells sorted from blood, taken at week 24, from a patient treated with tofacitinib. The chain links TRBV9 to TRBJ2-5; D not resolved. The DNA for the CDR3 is TGTGCCAGCAGCGTAGGAAGGGAGACCCAGTACTTC. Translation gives CASSVGRETQYF.